This T cell receptor (beta chain) was documented in a study of monozygotic twins with inflammatory bowel disease. Regarding the study as a whole: There was no way to distinguish the different T cell subtypes.

A note on this clonotype: Its target is not known.

TCRdb re-called the 5' RACE reads and shows each CDR3 protein once, DNA omitted. The repertoire shows just over 300,000 distinct CDR3 sequences; the top ten hold more than 4.5%. This sequence was found in a human donor with ulcerative colitis or Crohn's disease, or a healthy co-twin of an affected twin (not recorded which). Sequenced sample: blood.

The CDR3 reads CASSPRPRGLGYEQYF. This sequence joins TRBV9 and TRBJ2-7; TCRdb indicates TRBD2, and absent DNA this call remains unverified. Per germline, CDR1 SGDLS and CDR2 YYNGEE. The CDR3 runs to 16 residues.